In this sample, the clone carrying this TCR beta chain turned up a few times. This entry comes from a study of blood T cell repertoires in COVID-19. Study background: The origin of the acute and convalescent COVID-19 samples was the United States, Italy and Spain.

The assay was immunoSEQ multiplex PCR, and TCRdb's table has in-frame clones only and misses some. Of hundreds of thousands of clones in the sample, around 84% are singletons; the top ten hold less than 2%. V was pared by 4 bases and J by 0 bases, with 9 bases of the junction left unmatched. CDR1 is MNHEY and CDR2 is SMNVEV in the germline V gene (reference sequence). The CDR3 totals 19 residues. The chain joins TRBV27 to TRBJ2-1; 13 bases align to TRBD2. The origin of this receptor is a man aged 40-49 years who had recovered from COVID-19. Sequenced input: PBMCs or T cells enriched from blood (not recorded which). In DNA, the CDR3 is TGTGCCAGCAGTTCCCCGGGACTAGCGGGGCCTAGCTCCTACAATGAGCAGTTCTTC. Protein: CASSSPGLAGPSSYNEQFF.